This TCR beta chain originates from a study of response to subunit inactivated influenza vaccine. At least ten counts were recorded for this clonotype. The antigen remains unidentified. Study-wide findings and caveats: New T cells are recruited in small numbers by each seasonal influenza vaccination, according to the authors' suggestion.

With 6 bases clipped from V and 1 base from J, the junction kept 12 bases outside the gene matches. CDR3 length: 16 residues. Each CDR3 protein is one row after TCRdb ran MiXCR on the RT-PCR reads. The profile shows roughly 570,000 distinct CDR3 sequences, around 15% of them singletons. This specimen was PBMCs from blood, taken 11 to 12 days after vaccination. This TCR derives from a man in his fifties or sixties who received an inactivated influenza vaccine. The chain carries TRBV12-3 or TRBV12-4 and TRBJ2-7; TRBD1 matches 7 bases. Written as DNA, the CDR3 is TGTGCCAGCAGCCGATACGACAGGGATAGGTCCTACGAGCAGTACTTC. Protein: CASSRYDRDRSYEQYF.